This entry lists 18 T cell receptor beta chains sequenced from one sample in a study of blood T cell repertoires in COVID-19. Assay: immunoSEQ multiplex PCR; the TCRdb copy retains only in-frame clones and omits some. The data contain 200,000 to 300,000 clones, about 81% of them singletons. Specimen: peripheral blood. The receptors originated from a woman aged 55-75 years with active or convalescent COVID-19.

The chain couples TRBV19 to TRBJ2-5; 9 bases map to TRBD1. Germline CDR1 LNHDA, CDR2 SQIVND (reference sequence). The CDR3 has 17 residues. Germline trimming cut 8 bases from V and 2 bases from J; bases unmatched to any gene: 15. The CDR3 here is CASRRATGTGYQETQYF. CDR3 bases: TGTGCCAGTCGGAGGGCCACCGGGACAGGGTATCAAGAGACCCAGTACTTC.

The CDR3 bases are TGCGCCAGCAGCTTCGGGAATGGACAGGGGGGCTACACCTTC. Protein sequence: CASSFGNGQGGYTF. This sequence joins TRBV5-1 and TRBJ1-2; 9 nucleotides align to TRBD1. CDR1 SGHRS and CDR2 YFSETQ come from the germline V gene. V shed 2 bases and J 8 bases; nucleotides not matched to a gene: 7. The CDR3 is 14 residues long.

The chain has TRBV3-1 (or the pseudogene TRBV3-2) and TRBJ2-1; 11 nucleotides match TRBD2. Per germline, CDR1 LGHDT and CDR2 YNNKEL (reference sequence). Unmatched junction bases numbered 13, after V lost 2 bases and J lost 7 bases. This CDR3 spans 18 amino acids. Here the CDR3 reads CASSQSLAGGPLGNEQFF. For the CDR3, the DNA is TGTGCCAGCAGCCAATCCCTAGCGGGGGGCCCCCTTGGGAATGAGCAGTTCTTC.

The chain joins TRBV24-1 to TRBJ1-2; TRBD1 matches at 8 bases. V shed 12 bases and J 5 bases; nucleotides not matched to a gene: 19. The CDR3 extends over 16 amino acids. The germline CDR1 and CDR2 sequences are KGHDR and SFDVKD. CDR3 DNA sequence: TGTGCCCCGGGTGTCGGGTCCGGGACAGGTATGTATGGCTACACCTTC. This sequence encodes CAPGVGSGTGMYGYTF.

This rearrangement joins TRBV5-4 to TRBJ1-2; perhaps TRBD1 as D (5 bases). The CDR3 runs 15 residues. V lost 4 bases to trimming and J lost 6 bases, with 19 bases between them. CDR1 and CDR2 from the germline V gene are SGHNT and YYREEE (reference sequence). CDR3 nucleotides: TGTGCCAGCAGCCCTGGGGAGGGGTCTCCCCATGGCTACACCTTC. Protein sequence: CASSPGEGSPHGYTF.

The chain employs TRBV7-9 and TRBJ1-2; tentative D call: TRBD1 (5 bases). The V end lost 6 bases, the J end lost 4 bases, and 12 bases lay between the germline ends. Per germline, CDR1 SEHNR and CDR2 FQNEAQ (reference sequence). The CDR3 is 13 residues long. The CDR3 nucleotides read TGTGCCAGCAGTTCGACAGTTATCTATGGCTACACCTTC. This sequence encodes CASSSTVIYGYTF.

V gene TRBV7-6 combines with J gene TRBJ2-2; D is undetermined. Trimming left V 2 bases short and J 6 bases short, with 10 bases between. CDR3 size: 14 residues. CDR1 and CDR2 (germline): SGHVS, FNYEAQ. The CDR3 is CASSLNSPPGELFF. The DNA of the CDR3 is TGTGCCAGCAGCTTAAACTCCCCCCCCGGGGAGCTGTTTTTT.

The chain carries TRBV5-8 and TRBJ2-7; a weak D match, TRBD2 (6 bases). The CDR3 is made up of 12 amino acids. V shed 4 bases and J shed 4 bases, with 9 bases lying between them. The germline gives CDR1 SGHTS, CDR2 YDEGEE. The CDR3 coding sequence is TGTGCCAGCAGCCAACGGGGGTACGAGCAGTACTTC. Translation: CASSQRGYEQYF.

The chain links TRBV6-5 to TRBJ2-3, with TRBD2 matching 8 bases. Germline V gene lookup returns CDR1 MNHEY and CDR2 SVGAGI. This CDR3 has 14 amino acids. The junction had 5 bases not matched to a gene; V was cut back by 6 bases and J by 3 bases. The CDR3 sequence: CASSKTSETDTQYF. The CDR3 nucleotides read TGTGCCAGCAGCAAGACTAGCGAAACAGATACGCAGTATTTT.

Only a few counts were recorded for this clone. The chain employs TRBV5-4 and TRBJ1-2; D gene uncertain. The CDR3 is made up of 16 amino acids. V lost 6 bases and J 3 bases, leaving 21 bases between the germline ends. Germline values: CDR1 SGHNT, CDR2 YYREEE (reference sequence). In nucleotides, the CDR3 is TGTGCCAGCACGAACAAGGAGACCCCAGTAGACTATGGCTACACCTTC. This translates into CASTNKETPVDYGYTF. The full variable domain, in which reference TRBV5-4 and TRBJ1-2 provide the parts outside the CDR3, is ETGVTQSPTHLIKTRGQQVTLRCSSQSGHNTVSWYQQALGQGPQFIFQYYREEENGRGNFPPRFSGLQFPNYSSELNVNALELDDSALYLCASTNKETPVDYGYTFGSGTRLTVV.

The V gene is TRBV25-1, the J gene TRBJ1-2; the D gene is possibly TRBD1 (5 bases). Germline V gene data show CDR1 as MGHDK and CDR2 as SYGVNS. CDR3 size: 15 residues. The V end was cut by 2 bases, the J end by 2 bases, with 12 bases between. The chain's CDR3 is CASSETWAGNYGYTF. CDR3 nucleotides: TGTGCCAGCAGTGAAACTTGGGCAGGGAACTATGGCTACACCTTC.

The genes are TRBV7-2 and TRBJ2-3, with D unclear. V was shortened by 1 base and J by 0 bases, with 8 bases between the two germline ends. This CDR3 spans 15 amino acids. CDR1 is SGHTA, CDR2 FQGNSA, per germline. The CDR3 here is CASSLVDGSTDTQYF. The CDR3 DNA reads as TGTGCCAGCAGCTTAGTTGACGGGAGCACAGATACGCAGTATTTT.

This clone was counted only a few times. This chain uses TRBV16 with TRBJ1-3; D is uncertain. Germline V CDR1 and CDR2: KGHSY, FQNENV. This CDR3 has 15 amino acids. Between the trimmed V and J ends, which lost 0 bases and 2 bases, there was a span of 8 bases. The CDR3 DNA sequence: TGTGCCAGCAGCCAATCGACTGCCCCTGGAAACACCATATATTTT. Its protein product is CASSQSTAPGNTIYF.

The CDR3 nucleotides read TGTGCCAGTAGCGCAGTCCTGAACACTGAAGCTTTCTTT. Amino acids: CASSAVLNTEAFF. This sequence joins TRBV19 and TRBJ1-1; D is undetermined. Trimming took off 6 bases at V and 0 bases at J, with 8 bases between the two ends. Germline V gene lookup returns CDR1 LNHDA and CDR2 SQIVND (reference sequence). This CDR3 is 13 amino acids long.

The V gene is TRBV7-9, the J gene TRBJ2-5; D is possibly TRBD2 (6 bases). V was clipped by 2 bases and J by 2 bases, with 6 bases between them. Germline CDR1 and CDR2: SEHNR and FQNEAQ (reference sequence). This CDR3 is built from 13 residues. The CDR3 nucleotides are TGTGCCAGCAGCTTACGGGGGCAAGAGACCCAGTACTTC. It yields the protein CASSLRGQETQYF.

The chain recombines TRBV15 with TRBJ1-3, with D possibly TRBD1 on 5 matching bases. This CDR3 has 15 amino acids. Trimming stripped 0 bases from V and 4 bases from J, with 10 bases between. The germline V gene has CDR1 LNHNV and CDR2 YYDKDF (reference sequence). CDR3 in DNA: TGTGCCACCAGCAGAGAGTCGGGGGTCGGAAACACCATATATTTT. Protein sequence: CATSRESGVGNTIYF.

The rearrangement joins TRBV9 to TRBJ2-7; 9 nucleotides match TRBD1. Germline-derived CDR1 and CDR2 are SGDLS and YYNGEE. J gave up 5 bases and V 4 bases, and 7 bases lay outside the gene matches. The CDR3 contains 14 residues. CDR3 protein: CASSLAGQGHEQYF. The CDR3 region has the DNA TGTGCCAGCAGCCTGGCGGGACAGGGTCACGAGCAGTACTTC.

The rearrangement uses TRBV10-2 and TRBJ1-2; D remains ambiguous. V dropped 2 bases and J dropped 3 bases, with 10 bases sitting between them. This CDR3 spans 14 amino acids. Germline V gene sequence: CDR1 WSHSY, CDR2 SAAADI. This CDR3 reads CASSEVEADYGYTF. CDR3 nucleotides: TGCGCCAGCAGTGAGGTGGAGGCCGACTATGGCTACACCTTC.